Sequencing of this T cell receptor beta chain was carried out in a study of cytomegalovirus exposure and HLA in healthy donors. Study results and caveats: Researchers counted 164 TCR beta chains as cytomegalovirus-associated.

A remark on this clone: The antigen remains unidentified.

Healthy donors of bone marrow made up the group. Germline V gene sequence: CDR1 SGHTA, CDR2 FQGNSA. With 1 base removed from V and 8 bases from J, the gap between germline ends came to 12 bases. There are 14 residues in the CDR3. With 60 Vbeta and 13 Jbeta primers, the PCR was carried out. In the original processing: Approximately 11 million shared chains were among the 60 million to 80 million unique TCR beta chains that a later analysis counted. TCRdb's table, derived via immunoSEQ multiplex PCR, lists solely in-frame clones and lacks some. V, J and clone size are taken as reported in that table, and D and trimming were inferred from the DNA itself. This sample has some 130,000 clones; roughly 80% occur once, and the top ten carry just under 1%.

The clonotype comes from a young man in good health and CMV-seronegative. The chain is built from TRBV7-2 and TRBJ1-5; D is undetermined. The sample taken for sequencing was PBMCs. CDR3 DNA sequence: TGTGCCAGCAGCTTAGGGCGAGGCGGGAAGCCCCAGCATTTT. Its translation is CASSLGRGGKPQHF. Complete variable domain (other parts from reference TRBV7-2 and TRBJ1-5): GAGVSQSPSNKVTEKGKDVELRCDPISGHTALYWYRQSLGQGLEFLIYFQGNSAPDKSGLPSDRFSAERTGGSVSTLTIQRTQQEDSAVYLCASSLGRGGKPQHFGDGTRLSIL.